This TCR beta chain emerged from a study of T cells in Graves' hyperthyroidism and ophthalmopathy. Across the whole study: At initial diagnosis, before any treatment had begun, peripheral blood was obtained.

Whole-study findings and limits: Stable hyperthyroidism and ophthalmopathy were separated using 13 V-J signatures.

RNA transcripts gave rise to amplified TCR beta CDR3 regions. The HTBI primer set served for first-round RT-PCR of the TCR CDR3. MiXCR, applied by TCRdb to the multiplex PCR reads, yields one record per CDR3 protein. The table has 640,000 or so distinct CDR3 sequences, approximately 15% seen once. Germline V CDR1 and CDR2: SQVTM, ANQGSEA. The junction had 7 bases not matched to a gene; V was cut back by 2 bases and J by 9 bases. The CDR3 has 14 amino acids. On this clonotype: The target antigen is unknown.

The rearrangement links TRBV29-1 to TRBJ2-1, with TRBD2 matching 10 bases. This receptor was taken from a young woman with Graves' ophthalmopathy. The specimen sequenced was blood. The CDR3 DNA sequence: TGCAGCGTTGAAAGGCTAGCGGGAGTGAGTGAGCAGTTCTTC. Residues: CSVERLAGVSEQFF.